The 3 T cell receptor beta chains below all came from one sample that was sequenced in a study of CD8 T cells in ankylosing spondylitis. TCRdb itself ran the 5' RACE reads through MiXCR, one entry per CDR3 protein. The data hold some 130,000 distinct CDR3 sequences, with approximately 10% observed a single time. Sequenced: blood, either unsorted or a sorted T cell fraction (not recorded which). The receptors here all came from a female donor with ankylosing spondylitis or in good health (not recorded which).

This clonotype was observed many times. CDR3 sequence (DNA): TGTGCCATCAGTGAACGCAGGGAAGGTCAGCCCCAGCATTTT. Encoded protein: CAISERREGQPQHF. The gene calls are TRBV10-3 and TRBJ1-5; the D gene is possibly TRBD1 (5 bases). This CDR3 has 14 amino acids. With 3 bases removed from V and 6 bases from J, the gap between germline ends came to 12 bases. Germline V CDR1 and CDR2: ENHRY, SYGVKD.

This clonotype has a count of ten or more. The chain carries TRBV7-9 and TRBJ2-5; the match to TRBD2 covers 8 bases. CDR3 length: 14 amino acids. V was clipped by 5 bases and J by 3 bases; unmatched bases: 5. The germline gives CDR1 SEHNR, CDR2 FQNEAQ (reference sequence). The CDR3: CASSKLADEETQYF. The CDR3 DNA reads as TGTGCCAGCAGCAAACTAGCGGATGAAGAGACCCAGTACTTC.

This clonotype was seen a few times. This chain joins TRBV19 and TRBJ1-1; tentatively, D is TRBD1 (6 bases). The CDR3 contains 14 residues. Trimming cost V 5 bases and J 6 bases, with 16 bases left between them. The germline V gene has CDR1 LNHDA and CDR2 SQIVND (reference sequence). CDR3 sequence reads: CASSPSLGASEAFF. Written as DNA, the CDR3 is TGTGCCAGTAGTCCTTCTTTGGGGGCCTCTGAAGCTTTCTTT.